Below are 20 T cell receptor beta chains sequenced from a single sample in a study of a mutant IDH1 vaccine in newly diagnosed glioma. TCRdb's table, derived via immunoSEQ multiplex PCR, lists solely in-frame clones and lacks some. Seen here are some 23,000 clones, 55% to 75% observed once, and the top ten hold roughly 9.6%. For these TCRs, the target antigens are not known. Time point denoted: week 11, during vaccination. It was 300 ug of mutant IDH1 20-mer peptide that made up each vaccine dose, given with topical imiquimod. The specimen was peripheral blood mononuclear cells (PBMCs), collected from a glioma patient whose treatment included an IDH1 peptide vaccine. These receptors all stem from a man younger than 35 with glioma. Some clones in this sample may be carry-over from other donors' samples.

This clone was recorded only once. The chain carries TRBV4-1 and TRBJ1-1, with unresolved D. Germline V CDR1 and CDR2: MGHRA, YSYEKL. This CDR3 is 18 amino acids long. V was cut by 0 bases and J by 0 bases, with 17 bases left in between. The CDR3 sequence is CASSQEWSLGFLNTEAFF. The DNA for the CDR3 is TGCGCCAGCAGCCAAGAATGGTCTTTGGGGTTTTTGAACACTGAAGCTTTCTTT.

This rearrangement joins TRBV9 to TRBJ2-7, with 7 bases matching TRBD1. V was clipped by 3 bases and J by 6 bases; unmatched bases: 9. Germline CDR1 SGDLS, CDR2 YYNGEE. The CDR3 sequence is 14 residues long. CDR3 sequence (DNA): TGTGCCAGCAGCGCGACAGGGTTCAGTGGCGAGCAGTACTTC. Protein: CASSATGFSGEQYF.

J is TRBJ1-1 and V is TRBV13, with D tentatively TRBD1 (6 bases). The CDR3 is made up of 13 amino acids. V lost 5 bases, J lost 5 bases, and 12 bases lay in between. Germline V gives CDR1 PRHDT, CDR2 FYEKMQ (reference sequence). CDR3 DNA sequence: TGTGCCAGCAGCACAGGGTTTGTTACTGAAGCTTTCTTT. Protein sequence: CASSTGFVTEAFF.

J is TRBJ2-1 and V is TRBV6-1; possible D gene TRBD1, 6 bases. With 7 bases removed from V and 8 bases from J, the gap between germline ends came to 15 bases. This CDR3 contains 13 residues. The germline V gene encodes CDR1 MNHNS and CDR2 SASEGT. The CDR3 spells CASILTRGHEQFF. The CDR3 nucleotides are TGTGCCAGCATTCTAACCAGGGGCCATGAGCAGTTCTTC.

This chain uses TRBV18 with TRBJ2-7, with a tentative D call TRBD2 (6 bases). Germline V gene data show CDR1 as KGHSH and CDR2 as LQKENI. V gave up 1 base and J gave up 4 bases, with 17 bases separating them. This CDR3 is built from 16 residues. Written as DNA, the CDR3 is TGTGCCAGCTCACCACGGGTTACTAGCCCTGGGTACGAGCAGTACTTC. Protein sequence: CASSPRVTSPGYEQYF. The entire variable domain, with the rest obtained from reference TRBV18 and TRBJ2-7, is as follows: NAGVMQNPRHLVRRRGQEARLRCSPMKGHSHVYWYRQLPEEGLKFMVYLQKENIIDESGMPKERFSAEFPKEGPSILRIQQVVRGDSAAYFCASSPRVTSPGYEQYFGPGTRLTVT.

V and J are TRBV7-3 and TRBJ2-3, with 7 bases that match TRBD2. The CDR3 is 17 residues long. The trim removed 8 bases at V and 2 bases at J, leaving 16 bases unmatched. Per the germline V gene, CDR1 is SGHTA and CDR2 is FQGTGA. CDR3 loop: CASLPEPGLLNTDTQYF. CDR3 coding DNA: TGTGCCAGCCTCCCCGAACCGGGACTACTGAACACAGATACGCAGTATTTT.

V usage is TRBV27 and J usage is TRBJ2-2; D may be TRBD1 (5 bases). Trimming stripped 3 bases from V and 7 bases from J, with 12 bases between. The CDR3 loop spans 14 amino acids. In germline, CDR1 is MNHEY, CDR2 SMNVEV (reference sequence). CDR3 nucleotides: TGTGCCAGCAGTTTTCAGGGATTAGGCGGGGAGCTGTTTTTT. It yields the protein CASSFQGLGGELFF.

The DNA of the CDR3 is TGTGCCAGTAGAACCGCCGGGACAGGGCCTTACAATGAGCAGTTCTTC. This codes for CASRTAGTGPYNEQFF. The rearrangement joins TRBV19 to TRBJ2-1; 9 bases agree with TRBD1. This CDR3 has 16 amino acids. Losses at the gene ends were 6 bases for V and 4 bases for J; bases not matched to a gene: 10. Germline V gives CDR1 LNHDA, CDR2 SQIVND (reference sequence).

The chain recombines TRBV4-3 with TRBJ1-5, with no clear D. The germline V gene encodes CDR1 LGHNA and CDR2 YSLEER. V shed 7 bases and J shed 4 bases, with 14 bases lying between them. This CDR3 spans 14 amino acids. In DNA form, the CDR3 reads TGCGCCAGCATAATCATTGGTATTAATCAGCCCCAGCATTTT. This translates into CASIIIGINQPQHF.

Comment on this clone: One end of the junction varies from germline; a read error may be responsible. The J gene is TRBJ1-1, the V gene TRBV9; D might be TRBD1 (5 bases). The CDR3 runs 14 residues. Germline CDR1 is SGDLS and CDR2 is YYNGEE. The CDR3 DNA sequence: TGTGCCAGCAGCGCCCCCGGGGCAGCCACTAAAGCTTTCTTT. Translating it yields CASSAPGAATKAFF.

The chain uses TRBV6-5 and TRBJ2-1, with TRBD2 matching over 10 bases. The junction had 2 bases not matched to a gene; V was cut back by 2 bases and J by 1 base. CDR3 size: 16 residues. The germline CDR1 and CDR2 sequences are MNHEY and SVGAGI. For the CDR3, the DNA is TGTGCCAGCAGTTACCATAGCGGGGGGTCCTACAATGAGCAGTTCTTC. Translation gives CASSYHSGGSYNEQFF.

The genes are TRBV15 and TRBJ1-5; tentative D call: TRBD1 (5 bases). This CDR3 has 15 amino acids. With 5 bases removed from V and 0 bases from J, the gap between germline ends came to 11 bases. CDR1 and CDR2 from the germline V gene are LNHNV and YYDKDF (reference sequence). CDR3 in DNA: TGTGCCACCAGCTCTCAGACAGTTAGCAATCAGCCCCAGCATTTT. Protein product: CATSSQTVSNQPQHF.

The J gene is TRBJ1-1, the V gene TRBV6-1; maybe TRBD1 (5 bases). Trimming stripped 3 bases from V and 1 base from J, with 12 bases between. Germline V gene sequence: CDR1 MNHNS, CDR2 SASEGT. The CDR3 length is 15 residues. Here the CDR3 reads CASSDPVGENTEAFF. CDR3 bases: TGTGCCAGCAGTGATCCGGTAGGGGAGAACACTGAAGCTTTCTTT.

The chain combines TRBV11-2 with TRBJ2-7; the D call may be TRBD1 or TRBD2 (5 bases each). The CDR3 consists of 13 residues. The V end was cut by 1 base, the J end by 6 bases, with 10 bases between. Germline V lookup: CDR1 SGHAT, CDR2 FQNNGV. The CDR3 protein is CASSLGPGTEQYF. In DNA, the CDR3 is TGTGCCAGCAGCTTAGGGCCGGGGACCGAGCAGTACTTC.

The chain joins TRBV10-3 to TRBJ2-7; 8 nucleotides match TRBD1. Germline V CDR1 and CDR2: ENHRY, SYGVKD. V was clipped by 5 bases and J by 3 bases; unmatched bases: 9. This CDR3 has 15 amino acids. Here the CDR3 DNA reads TGTGCCATCAGTCAGAACGGACAGGGCGACTACGAGCAGTACTTC. It yields the protein CAISQNGQGDYEQYF.

The chain has TRBV7-9 and TRBJ2-4, with D unclear. V was pared by 5 bases and J by 0 bases, with 17 bases between. Germline CDR1 reads SEHNR; CDR2 reads FQNEAQ (reference sequence). The CDR3 covers 17 residues. This CDR3 reads CASSRSLQALAKNIQYF. The CDR3 DNA is TGTGCCAGCAGCCGCTCCCTTCAGGCCCTAGCCAAAAACATTCAGTACTTC.

This chain uses TRBV7-9 with TRBJ1-1, with TRBD1 matching over 8 bases. The CDR3 has 14 residues. V dropped 4 bases and J dropped 11; count of bases not matched to a gene: 12. Germline V lookup: CDR1 SEHNR, CDR2 FQNEAQ (reference sequence). The CDR3 coding sequence is TGTGCCAGCAGCTCCCTCCAGGGGGCGAGGGGCGCTTTCTTT. Translated, it gives CASSSLQGARGAFF.

This clone occurred a few times. The CDR3 sequence is CASSWGNTEAFF. CDR3 nucleotide sequence: TGTGCCAGCAGCTGGGGGAATACGGAAGCTTTCTTT. V gene TRBV5-4 combines with J gene TRBJ1-1; tentatively, D is TRBD1 (5 bases). The V gene's germline CDR1 is SGHNT and CDR2 YYREEE (reference sequence). Trimming shortened V by 3 bases and J by 8 bases, and 11 bases separated the two germline ends. CDR3 size: 12 residues. The full variable domain, rest sourced from reference TRBV5-4 and TRBJ1-1, is ETGVTQSPTHLIKTRGQQVTLRCSSQSGHNTVSWYQQALGQGPQFIFQYYREEENGRGNFPPRFSGLQFPNYSSELNVNALELDDSALYLCASSWGNTEAFFGQGTRLTVV.

The CDR3 sequence is CASSLGVQGMLRYTF. In nucleotides, the CDR3 is TGTGCCAGCAGCTTGGGCGTACAGGGAATGTTGAGGTACACCTTC. The rearrangement links TRBV5-4 to TRBJ1-2; tentatively, D is TRBD1 (6 bases). From germline, CDR1 is SGHNT and CDR2 YYREEE (reference sequence). The CDR3 length is 15 residues. V lost 0 bases and J lost 11, with 20 bases in between.

The chain links TRBV7-2 to TRBJ2-1; 11 bases match TRBD2. The germline V gene has CDR1 SGHTA and CDR2 FQGNSA. The V gene end was trimmed by 5 bases and the J gene end by 8 bases; junction bases not matched to a gene: 14. The CDR3 spans 17 residues. This CDR3 is CASSPLIAGGNRDEQFF. Written as DNA, the CDR3 is TGTGCCAGCAGCCCCTTGATAGCGGGGGGGAATAGGGATGAGCAGTTCTTC.